The entry below describes one TCR beta chain. This clonotype was seen only once. The antigen this receptor binds is unknown. It has no much larger one-base neighbor in the sample; base qualities were not kept. A lone read offers only weak evidence. Patients chosen for sequencing had shown expansion of CD8+CD57+ cells by flow cytometry. Every patient had a diagnosis of severe acquired aplastic anemia based on International Study of Aplastic Anemia and Agranulocytosis and Camitta criteria. No patient had received any therapy when blood was sampled. In this study, sorted CD4+ and CD8+ T cells from the blood of healthy subjects and of severe aplastic anemia patients had their TCR repertoires deep-sequenced. Patients were enrolled in the USA under clinicaltrials.gov protocols 00001620, 01623167, 00001397, 00071045, 00081523 and 00961064. Ficoll-Paque density gradient centrifugation was used to isolate peripheral blood mononuclear cells. CD4+ and CD8+ T cells were sorted by FACS or magnetic beads before DNA extraction.

Genomic DNA was used as template for profiling of TCR beta VDJ combinations and CDR3 sequences. An Illumina HiSeq 2000 was the platform used for TCR repertoire sequencing. The published analysis was carried out like this. TRBV/TRBJ rearrangement plots, CDR3 size and DJ length profiles, and Simpson's diversity index were used to evaluate the repertoires. The immunodominant clone was defined as the most abundant DNA sequence in deep sequencing data. CDR3 amino acid sequences were checked for sharing across subjects and were also compared against the VDJdb database and published repertoires. TCRdb itself trimmed the public reads at Q25 with fastp, ran MiXCR and retained productive beta chains. Entries are consolidated by CDR3 protein sequence, retaining the most common genes and DNA. The V and J calls here are based on TCRdb, not the publication. A total of roughly 200,000 distinct CDR3 sequences appear in this sample, roughly 65% of them only once. The ten biggest clones cover under 45% of the sample.

This record belongs to a study of CD8+CD57+ T cells in acquired aplastic anemia (dated by TCRdb to the late 2010s). Regarding the complete study: Extracted DNA from sorted CD4+ and CD8+ cells averaged around 3.4 ug, ranging from about 0.18 to 27.4 ug. CD8+CD57+ expansion was defined as a frequency above the mean frequency observed in healthy subjects. Results and caveats for the whole study, not just this receptor: Roughly 29 CD8+ CDR3 sequences were shared between patients and controls but appeared highly expressed in patients and within their immunodominant clones. Patients and healthy controls showed no significant difference in CD8+ Simpson's diversity (P=0.060).

The CDR3 starts with the cysteine, ends with the phenylalanine, and has 14 residues. The retained sequence is limited to the CDR3, 42 bases, with the frame set at the first base. CDR1 and CDR2 (SQVTM, ANQGSEA) derive from the germline V gene. Unmatched junction bases come to 3, with V trimmed by 6 bases and J by 4 bases. The chain is made from TRBV29-1 and TRBJ1-4; 12 bases in the junction line up with TRBD1. This TCR was sampled from a human donor with aplastic anemia. Sequenced input: sorted CD4+, CD8+, or CD8+CD57+ T cells (not recorded which) from PBMCs. The CDR3 corresponds to CSVGQGAGNEKLFF. The DNA reads as follows: TGCAGCGTGGGACAGGGGGCAGGTAATGAAAAACTGTTTTTT.